The TCR beta chain under discussion was sequenced for a study of Ad26.COV2.S vaccination and SARS-CoV-2 variants. Study information: In the COV1001 trial, the donor was in the Ad26.COV2.S arm. Donor got 5x10^10 or 1x10^11 viral particles of Ad26.COV2.S.

As for treatment: 15 to 20 received Ad26.COV2.S at low or high dose, single or two shots; about 5 received placebo; per-sample allocation not given. Day 63 after the first vaccine or placebo injection was the time point for sampling. Donor was an adult aged 18-55 years in Boston. Trimming shortened V by 6 bases and J by 7 bases, and 9 bases separated the two germline ends. Germline CDR1 LNHDA, CDR2 SQIVND (reference sequence). This CDR3 contains 12 residues. For this clone: Its antigen remains unknown.

Study-wide points: People given the vaccine had a wider spike-specific TCR breadth than placebo recipients did.

Sequencing was performed with immunoSEQ multiplex PCR; in TCRdb, only in-frame clones are kept and a portion is missing. There are roughly 500,000 clones in the sample; 89% occur only once, and about 2.5% lies in the top ten. The sequence was collected from a person aged 18 to 59 who received the Ad26.COV2.S COVID-19 vaccine or a placebo. Sequencing was performed on peripheral blood, taken in a trial of Ad26.COV2.S vaccine versus placebo. This chain links TRBV19 with TRBJ2-2; D call uncertain. CDR3 bases: TGTGCCAGTAGCCCCCGGTACGGGGAGCTGTTTTTT. Protein: CASSPRYGELFF.